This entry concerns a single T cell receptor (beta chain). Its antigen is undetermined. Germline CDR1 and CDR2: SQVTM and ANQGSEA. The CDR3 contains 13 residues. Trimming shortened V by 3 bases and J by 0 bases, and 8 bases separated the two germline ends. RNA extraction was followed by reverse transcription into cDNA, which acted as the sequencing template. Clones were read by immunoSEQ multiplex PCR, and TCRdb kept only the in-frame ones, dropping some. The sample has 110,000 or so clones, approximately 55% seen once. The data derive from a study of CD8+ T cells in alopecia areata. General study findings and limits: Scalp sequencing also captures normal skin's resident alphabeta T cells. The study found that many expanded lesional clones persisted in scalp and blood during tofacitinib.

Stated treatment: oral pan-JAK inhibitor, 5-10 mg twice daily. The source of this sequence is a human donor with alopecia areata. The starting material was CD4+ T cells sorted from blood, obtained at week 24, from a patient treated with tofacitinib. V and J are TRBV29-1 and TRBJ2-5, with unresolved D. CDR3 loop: CSVDRVYQETQYF. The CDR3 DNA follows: TGCAGCGTTGATAGGGTGTACCAAGAGACCCAGTACTTC. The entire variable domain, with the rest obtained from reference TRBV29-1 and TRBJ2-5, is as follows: SAVISQKPSRDICQRGTSLTIQCQVDSQVTMMFWYRQQPGQSLTLIATANQGSEATYESGFVIDKFPISRPNLTFSTLTVSNMSPEDSSIYLCSVDRVYQETQYFGPGTRLLVL.